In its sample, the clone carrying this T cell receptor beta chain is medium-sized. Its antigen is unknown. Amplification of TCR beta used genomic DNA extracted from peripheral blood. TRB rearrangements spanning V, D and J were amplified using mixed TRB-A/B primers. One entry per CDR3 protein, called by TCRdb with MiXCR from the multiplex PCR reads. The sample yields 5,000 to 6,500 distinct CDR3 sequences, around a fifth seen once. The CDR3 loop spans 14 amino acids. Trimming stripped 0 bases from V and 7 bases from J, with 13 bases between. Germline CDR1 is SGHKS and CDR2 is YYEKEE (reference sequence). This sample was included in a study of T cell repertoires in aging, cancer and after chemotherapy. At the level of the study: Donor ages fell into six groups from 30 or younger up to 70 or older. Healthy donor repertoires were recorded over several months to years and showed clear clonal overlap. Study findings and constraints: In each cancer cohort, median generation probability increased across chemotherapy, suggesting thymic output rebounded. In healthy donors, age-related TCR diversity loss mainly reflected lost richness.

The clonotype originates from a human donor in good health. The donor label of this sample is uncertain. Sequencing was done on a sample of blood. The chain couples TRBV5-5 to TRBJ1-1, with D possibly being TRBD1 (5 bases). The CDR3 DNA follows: TGTGCCAGCAGCTTGGATGACGGGGCCGGTGAAGCTTTCTTT. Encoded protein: CASSLDDGAGEAFF.